This T cell receptor beta chain was identified during a study of cytomegalovirus exposure and HLA in healthy donors. Study-level background: The same platform used for the approximately 700 first-cohort repertoires was also used for the approximately 120 validation repertoires, as a later analysis reported. Regarding the study as a whole: For cytomegalovirus status, the classifier reportedly gave diagnoses with high specificity and sensitivity. Specific recognition of CMV antigens was confirmed in vitro for a few chains (all CMV-associated).

In the case of this clone: Its specificity is not known.

Sequenced by immunoSEQ multiplex PCR; TCRdb stores in-frame clones only, minus some. The table has more than 150,000 clones, approximately 84% seen once. CDR1 SGHTA and CDR2 FQGNSA come from the germline V gene. The V end lost 4 bases, the J end lost 6 bases, and 15 bases lay between the germline ends. This CDR3 contains 14 residues. This chain joins TRBV7-2 and TRBJ1-2, with D unresolved. The TCR was taken from a woman between 18 and 29 years old in good health and CMV-seropositive. Sequencing used PBMCs. The CDR3 region has the DNA TGTGCCAGCAGCTACGTACGGAGGGTCCATGGCTACACCTTC. It encodes CASSYVRRVHGYTF. Together with reference TRBV7-2 and TRBJ1-2, the CDR3 gives the full variable domain: GAGVSQSPSNKVTEKGKDVELRCDPISGHTALYWYRQSLGQGLEFLIYFQGNSAPDKSGLPSDRFSAERTGGSVSTLTIQRTQQEDSAVYLCASSYVRRVHGYTFGSGTRLTVV.